This is a list of T cell receptor beta chains from one sample in a study of a mutant IDH1 vaccine in newly diagnosed glioma. What these receptors recognize is not known. Sequencing used immunoSEQ multiplex PCR; TCRdb keeps in-frame clones, though not all of them. This repertoire shows approximately 50,000 clones, around 83% found once; its top ten account for over 2.5%. Sequenced material: PBMCs, taken from a glioma patient whose treatment included an IDH1 peptide vaccine. Receptors were obtained from a woman in her fifties or sixties with glioma. Each CDR3 is given with its conserved first and last residue. Fields, in order: V gene, CDR3 length, D gene, clone size, J gene, CDR3 DNA, CDR3 protein. A D gene is named only where the DNA matches it firmly. Size is omitted from some rows. Given values are once, few, many or a class for expanded clones.

TRBV27,10,-,-,TRBJ2-5,TGTGCCAGCAGTTTAGAGACCCAGTACTTC,CASSLETQYF
TRBV7-7,14,-,-,TRBJ2-5,TGTGCCAGCAGCCCTTCTTCCTTACAAGAGACCCAGTACTTC,CASSPSSLQETQYF
TRBV5-4,15,-,-,TRBJ2-1,TGTGCCAGCAGCTTCACGGGGGCGGGGGACAATGAGCAGTTCTTC,CASSFTGAGDNEQFF
TRBV10-1,15,TRBD1,once,TRBJ2-7,TGCGCCAGTTCACCCATCCAGACAGGGCTATACGAGCAGTACTTC,CASSPIQTGLYEQYF
TRBV6-5,14,TRBD1,-,TRBJ1-1,TGTGCCAGCACCAAGACAGGGGGCAACACTGAAGCTTTCTTT,CASTKTGGNTEAFF
TRBV6-5,15,-,few,TRBJ1-3,TGTGCCAGCAGAGACGGCCCAAGTTCTGGAAACACCATATATTTT,CASRDGPSSGNTIYF
TRBV10-1,18,-,-,TRBJ1-5,TGCGCCAGCAGCCCTTGGACGGAAATAGATCCTGTGAATCAGCCCCAGCATTTT,CASSPWTEIDPVNQPQHF
TRBV10-3,16,TRBD1,-,TRBJ1-5,TGTGCCATCAGTGAGGGCTCCACAGGGGGCGGCCAGCCCCAGCATTTT,CAISEGSTGGGQPQHF
TRBV6-5,15,TRBD2,-,TRBJ2-7,TGTGCCAGCAGTCCCGGACTAGCGGGGGGGTACGAGCAGTACTTC,CASSPGLAGGYEQYF
TRBV29-1,16,TRBD1,-,TRBJ2-6,TGCAGCGTAGTTGGACAGGGTGTCTCTGGGGCCAACGTCCTGACTTTC,CSVVGQGVSGANVLTF
TRBV5-1,14,-,-,TRBJ2-5,TGCGCCAGCAGCTCCGGGACTGTCCAAGAGACCCAGTACTTC,CASSSGTVQETQYF
TRBV9,16,-,-,TRBJ1-1,TGTGCCAGCAGCGAAGGGGCGGGGGGCATGGACACTGAAGCTTTCTTT,CASSEGAGGMDTEAFF
TRBV2,13,TRBD1,-,TRBJ1-1,TGTGCCAGCAGCGAGGGGGCGCTGACTGAAGCTTTCTTT,CASSEGALTEAFF
TRBV6-1,15,-,few,TRBJ1-5,TGTGCCAGCAGCCATTACCAGAGCTTAAATCAGCCCCAGCATTTT,CASSHYQSLNQPQHF
TRBV6-5,13,-,-,TRBJ1-2,TGTGCCAGCAGAGCACAGAGCGTCTATGGCTACACCTTC,CASRAQSVYGYTF
TRBV19,14,-,few,TRBJ1-5,TGTGCCAGTAGTATTTGGGGGGCGAATCAGCCCCAGCATTTT,CASSIWGANQPQHF
TRBV6-5,13,-,-,TRBJ1-4,TGTGCCACCGCAGGGCGGGGGGGCGAAAAACTGTTTTTT,CATAGRGGEKLFF
TRBV5-4,15,-,once,TRBJ1-4,TGTGCCAGCAGCTTGTCAGGGAAGTCTAATGAAAAACTGTTTTTT,CASSLSGKSNEKLFF
TRBV7-9,19,-,-,TRBJ2-3,TGTGCCAGCAGCTCCCTTACTCCCTCCGGGGCCTCTAGCACAGATACGCAGTATTTT,CASSSLTPSGASSTDTQYF
TRBV5-1,15,TRBD1,-,TRBJ2-2,TGCGCCAGCAGCTTGGAGGGGGCGCACACCGGGGAGCTGTTTTTT,CASSLEGAHTGELFF
TRBV18,15,-,-,TRBJ1-1,TGTGCCAGCTCACCACCGATGGGGCGTATGGGTGAAGCTTTCTTT,CASSPPMGRMGEAFF
TRBV27,12,-,-,TRBJ2-2,TGTGCCAGCAGTTTATCTGCGGGGGAGCTGTTTTTT,CASSLSAGELFF
TRBV5-4,14,-,-,TRBJ2-3,TGTGCCAGCAGCCCTGTAGGGGTAACAGATACGCAGTATTTT,CASSPVGVTDTQYF
TRBV20-1,9,-,few,TRBJ1-2,TGCAGAGGGGCCGGCGGCTACACCTTC,CRGAGGYTF
TRBV19,13,-,-,TRBJ2-5,TGTGCCAGTGCCCCCGAGAGTTGGGAGACCCAGTACTTC,CASAPESWETQYF
TRBV2,15,-,-,TRBJ2-7,TGTGCCAGCCGTAGCCCACCGGGATCCACCTACGAGCAGTACTTC,CASRSPPGSTYEQYF
TRBV29-1,19,TRBD1,-,TRBJ1-2,TGCAGCGTATACGTTCTCATTACCGGGACAGGGTTGCGCAGAGGGGGCTACACCTTC,CSVYVLITGTGLRRGGYTF
TRBV15,15,-,-,TRBJ2-5,TGTGCCACCAGCAGAGATCTGGTTGAAAAAGAGACCCAGTACTTC,CATSRDLVEKETQYF
TRBV11-2,13,-,-,TRBJ1-5,TGTGCCAGCACCTCTGGGAGTTACCAGCCCCAGCATTTT,CASTSGSYQPQHF
TRBV7-2,16,-,-,TRBJ2-5,TGTGCCAGCAGCTTAGGGGGACGGAAGGGGCAAGAGACCCAGTACTTC,CASSLGGRKGQETQYF
TRBV5-1,15,TRBD2,-,TRBJ2-3,TGCGCCAGCAGCTTGCTAGCGGCTAGCACAGATACGCAGTATTTT,CASSLLAASTDTQYF
TRBV5-4,14,-,-,TRBJ1-2,TGTGCCAGCAGCTTGGCTACAGGTATCTCTGGCTACACCTTC,CASSLATGISGYTF
TRBV25-1,11,-,-,TRBJ2-7,TGTGCCAGCAGTGAGGGGTACGAGCAGTACTTC,CASSEGYEQYF
TRBV2,13,-,few,TRBJ1-1,TGTGCCAGCAGTGTAACAGGCCTGACTGAAGCTTTCTTT,CASSVTGLTEAFF
TRBV5-6,17,-,-,TRBJ1-6,TGTGCCAGCAGCTCAAACCGCCATGGACGGAATAATTCACCCCTCCACTTT,CASSSNRHGRNNSPLHF
TRBV7-2,12,-,-,TRBJ2-5,TGTGCCAGCAGCTTAGTCGGGGAGACCCAGTACTTC,CASSLVGETQYF
TRBV20-1,10,-,-,TRBJ2-5,TGCAGTGCTACCCAAGAGACCCAGTACTTC,CSATQETQYF
TRBV7-2,15,-,-,TRBJ1-5,TGTGCCAGCAGCTCGGGGGGGGCACGCAATCAGCCCCAGCATTTT,CASSSGGARNQPQHF
TRBV6-4,14,TRBD1,-,TRBJ2-3,TGTGCCAGCAGGGGACAGGTGGGCACAGATACGCAGTATTTT,CASRGQVGTDTQYF
TRBV5-4,15,-,-,TRBJ1-4,TGTGCCAGCAGCTTGGAATCCACGTGGGCTGAAAAACTGTTTTTT,CASSLESTWAEKLFF
TRBV7-9,12,-,-,TRBJ2-7,TGTGCCAGCAGCCCTTGGTCCGACGAGCAGTACTTC,CASSPWSDEQYF
TRBV27,11,-,few,TRBJ1-1,TGTGCCAGCAGTTTAGGCCGCTTGGCTTTCTTT,CASSLGRLAFF
TRBV10-3,11,-,-,TRBJ2-7,TGTGCCATCAGTGACTCCTACGAGCAGTACTTC,CAISDSYEQYF
TRBV7-9,16,-,-,TRBJ2-7,TGTGCCAGCAGCATCGGGGCCTTCGAGAAAATCCCGGAGCAGTACTTC,CASSIGAFEKIPEQYF
TRBV19,13,-,-,TRBJ1-6,TGTGCCAGTAGTCAGGAGGTTTTTTCACCCCTCCACTTT,CASSQEVFSPLHF
TRBV28,13,-,-,TRBJ2-7,TGTGCCAGCAGAGCAGGGGTTTTGTACGAGCAGTACTTC,CASRAGVLYEQYF
TRBV21-1,16,-,-,TRBJ1-1,TGTGCCAGCAGCAACGTTGTGAAGGGGATGAACACTGAAGCTTTCTTT,CASSNVVKGMNTEAFF
TRBV9,15,TRBD2,-,TRBJ2-5,TGTGCCAGCAGCCCTGGTAGCGGGGCGCTGGAGACCCAGTACTTC,CASSPGSGALETQYF
TRBV7-8,15,TRBD1,-,TRBJ1-6,TGTGCCAGCAGCTGGACCGGGACAGGAAATTCACCCCTCCACTTT,CASSWTGTGNSPLHF
TRBV27,12,-,-,TRBJ1-4,TGTGCCAGCAGTGGGCCGACAGGAAAACTGTTTTTT,CASSGPTGKLFF
TRBV2,12,-,once,TRBJ1-5,TGTGCCAGCAGGGGTACAGGTCAGCCCCAGCATTTT,CASRGTGQPQHF